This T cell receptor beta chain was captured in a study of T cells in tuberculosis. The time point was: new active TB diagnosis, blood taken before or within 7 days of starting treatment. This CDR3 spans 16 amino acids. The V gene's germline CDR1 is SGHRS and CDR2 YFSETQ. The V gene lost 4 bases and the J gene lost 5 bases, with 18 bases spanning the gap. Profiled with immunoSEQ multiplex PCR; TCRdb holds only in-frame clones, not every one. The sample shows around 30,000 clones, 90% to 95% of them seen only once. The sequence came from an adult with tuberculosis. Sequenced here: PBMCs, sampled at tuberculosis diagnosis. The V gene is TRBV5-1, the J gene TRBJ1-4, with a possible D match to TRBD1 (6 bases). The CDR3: CASSRSPGTQNEKLFF. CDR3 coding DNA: TGCGCCAGCAGCAGGAGTCCCGGGACACAGAATGAAAAACTGTTTTTT.